The following is a T cell receptor beta chain sequence with its context. The record originates from a study of OX40 agonist ivuxolimab in advanced cancers. Method: immunoSEQ multiplex PCR; TCRdb's copy keeps in-frame clones and lacks some. The repertoire consists of about 68,000 clones, with around 83% occurring once and the leading ten covering about 1.5%. Sequencing was performed on CD4+ or CD8+ T cells sorted from blood, taken in a trial of the OX40 agonist ivuxolimab. This TCR came from an adult with an advanced solid tumor such as melanoma, head and neck, liver or kidney cancer.

This CDR3 is CASSPPSLETQYF. The CDR3 DNA is TGTGCCAGCAGCCCACCCTCGTTGGAGACCCAGTACTTC. The chain joins TRBV11-1 to TRBJ2-5; D unresolved. Trimming pared 5 bases from V and 5 bases from J, leaving 12 bases between. Germline assignment: CDR1 SGHAT and CDR2 FQDESV (reference sequence). The CDR3 runs to 13 residues.